This T cell receptor beta chain was captured in a study of blood T cell repertoires in COVID-19 (dated by TCRdb to the early 2020s). For context, the study as a whole: For ImmuneRACE Cohort 3, a participant was defined as recovered based on two consecutive negative NP/OP PCR tests, clearance by a healthcare professional, or resolution of symptoms. The collaborator samples originated in the United States, Italy and Spain and spanned the acute and convalescent phases of COVID-19. The prospective study material was composed of cDNA or gDNA derived from T cells, B-cell-depleted T cells, or PBMCs. The dataset comprised deeply sampled blood TCRbeta repertoires from subjects exposed to, actively infected with, or recovered from COVID-19. The repertoires were released in a freely available public database meant as a resource for research on the immune response to SARS-CoV-2. The samples were drawn from two sources: the first 160 participants of the ongoing ImmuneRACE study, and 1,200 or so subjects contributed by 6 global collaborators. The sample metadata nearly always contained a de-identified subject ID, COVID-19 status, age in years and sex. Where available, HLA class I and class II types were obtained from metadata supplied by the sample provider rather than from assay-based typing. Broader findings and caveats from the paper: The amount of clinical and demographic metadata varied by source and participant and was provided uncurated.

As to this clone: Its antigen target is currently unknown. No much larger clone is present one base from it, and per-base qualities are unavailable.

The germline V gene encodes CDR1 LNHDA and CDR2 SQIVND (reference sequence). Counted from cysteine to phenylalanine, this CDR3 has 16 amino acids. Of the read, only the CDR3 DNA is kept; its 48 bases are in frame from base 1. Trimming removed 3 bases from V and 2 bases from J; the gene matches leave 7 bases unexplained. Participants in the prospective study were aged about 18 to 95 years, lived in 20 to 25 United States geographic areas, and enrolled through a virtual design. Cohort assignment in the prospective study relied on participant-reported clinical history from a screening survey and a study questionnaire. In the prospective study, whole blood, serum and a nasopharyngeal or oropharyngeal swab were collected from each participant by mobile phlebotomists. Additional blood draws and questionnaires over an approximately 2-month period could optionally be provided by prospective study participants. Blood samples from the prospective study were shipped frozen or at room temperature prior to DNA extraction.

TCRbeta CDR3 regions were amplified from genomic DNA using the immunoSEQ Assay, a bias-controlled multiplex PCR. The published analysis was carried out like this. Nucleated cell counts per sample were estimated from amplification of reference gene primers within the assay. To quantify the absolute abundance of each unique TCRbeta CDR3 rearrangement, sequence reads were collapsed and filtered. For each sample, productive Simpson clonality was calculated by taking the square root of Simpson's diversity index across productive rearrangements. The table was pulled from immuneACCESS by TCRdb, which kept in-frame rearrangements only. Such tables lose some clones; where checked, under half of the loss comes from unresolved V genes, and the rest has no known cause. Clone size and the V and J calls come from that table; the DNA yielded D and trimming. This sample comprises some 180,000 clones, 79% of them detected only once. The ten biggest clones cover roughly 20% of the sample.

Sequences were obtained from PBMCs or T cells enriched from blood (not recorded which). Recombination joined TRBV19 with TRBJ2-5; TRBD1 fits 9 bases in the junction. The receptor was isolated from a woman aged 70-85 years in a cohort exposed to, infected with or recovered from COVID-19 (not recorded which). CDR3 region: CASSIGDRDFQETQYF. The DNA is as follows: TGTGCCAGTAGTATTGGGGACAGGGATTTTCAAGAGACCCAGTACTTC.